This T cell receptor beta chain was recovered during a study of T cells after yellow fever vaccination. Whole-study context: SMART-Seq v4 Ultra Low Input prepared libraries from low-cell fractions. Study results and limitations: The booster response re-showed most primary clones: 95% to 96% CD4, around 87% CD8. Shared CD4/CD8 clonotypes were a small share, likely from convergent recombination.

TCRdb re-derived calls from the 5' RACE reads in MiXCR, one entry per CDR3 protein. The table lists a few hundred thousand distinct CDR3 sequences, approximately 3.8% of them singletons. This clonotype was seen repeatedly, ten times or more. Antigen: not known. Germline values: CDR1 SGHTA, CDR2 FQGNSA. The CDR3 has 16 amino acids. After removal of 6 bases from V and 1 base from J, the junction contained 6 bases not matched to a gene. The material sequenced was PBMCs, taken on the day of the yellow fever booster vaccination. This sequence was found in a man between 18 and 29 years old who received the YFV17D yellow fever vaccine. The chain employs TRBV7-2 and TRBJ2-5; 12 bases are a match to TRBD2. The DNA of the CDR3 is TGTGCCAGCAGATCTAGCGGGGGGGTATTCCAAGAGACCCAGTACTTC. Residues: CASRSSGGVFQETQYF.